This TCR beta chain was identified during a study of OX40 agonist ivuxolimab in advanced cancers. Study background: Intravenous ivuxolimab was administered to patients every 2 weeks at 0.01 to 10 mg/kg. Study-level findings and limits: Clonal expansion in partial responders at 0.1-3.0 mg/kg ranked among the lowest.

Autoimmune disease history or systemic immunosuppression led to patients being barred. V was shortened by 0 bases and J by 8 bases, with 14 bases between the two germline ends. CDR3 length: 15 amino acids. Data came from immunoSEQ multiplex PCR; TCRdb stores just in-frame clones and leaves some out. Of roughly 56,000 clones in the sample, about 86% were seen once. This clone was recorded only once. Its antigen is currently unknown. This sequence joins TRBV23-1 and TRBJ2-1, with D maybe TRBD1 (5 bases). TRBV23-1 is identified as an open reading frame with a role that is uncertain. The source is an adult with an advanced solid tumor such as melanoma, head and neck, liver or kidney cancer. The sequencing used CD4+ or CD8+ T cells sorted from blood, collected in a trial of the OX40 agonist ivuxolimab. CDR3 DNA sequence: TGCGCCAGCAGTCAATCGGACGAAGGGGCGGATGAGCAGTTCTTC. The encoded protein is CASSQSDEGADEQFF.